This T cell receptor beta chain was profiled in a study of vaccination and CD4 T cells after COVID-19. The Oncomine TCR Beta short-read assay generated sequence data from the DNA of cultured CD4+ T cells. TCRdb redid the calling of the PCR reads with MiXCR, one entry per CDR3 protein. The sample yields 13,000 to 15,000 distinct CDR3 sequences, approximately 61% seen once. This CDR3 is built from 16 residues. The V gene end was trimmed by 4 bases and the J gene end by 3 bases; junction bases not matched to a gene: 10. This clonotype showed up just once. Its antigen remains unknown. The treatment is: approximately 10-day PBMC culture with coronavirus spike peptide pools or control peptides (ViraFEST assay).

The chain carries TRBV12-3 or TRBV12-4 and TRBJ2-5; 8 nucleotides match TRBD2. The specimen was CD4+ T cells from blood, cultured in vitro. The sequence derives from a human donor who had recovered from COVID-19. The CDR3 bases are TGTGCCAGCAGTTATTGGCGGGGGGTTAGGAAAGAGACCCAGTACTTC. It encodes CASSYWRGVRKETQYF.